This is a list of T cell receptor beta chains from one sample in a study of blood T cells in healthy people across ages. TCRdb fed the 5' RACE reads into MiXCR, producing one record per CDR3 protein. The sample includes hundreds of thousands of distinct CDR3 sequences, about 25% of them seen just once. These data also formed part of another study, on T cells of mothers and their children.

The sample consisted of blood. The receptors stem from a boy aged 2 to 10 in good health. Each CDR3 is given with its conserved first and last residue. The D gene is left open where the match is weak. Clone size is given for some rows only: seen once, a few or many times, or a class if the clone is expanded.

abundance: NA; v_gene: TRBV2; d_gene: TRBD2; j_gene: TRBJ2-7; CDR3aa: CASSLREGREQYF; CDR3nt: TGTGCCAGCAGCTTGCGGGAGGGCCGCGAGCAGTACTTC
abundance: NA; v_gene: TRBV20-1; d_gene: NA; j_gene: TRBJ1-6; CDR3aa: CSAIGLQGNESPLHF; CDR3nt: TGCAGTGCTATCGGCCTACAGGGAAACGAGTCACCCCTCCACTTT
abundance: few; v_gene: TRBV20-1; d_gene: NA; j_gene: TRBJ2-1; CDR3aa: CSARYSPGNEQFF; CDR3nt: TGCAGTGCTAGGTACAGCCCTGGAAATGAGCAGTTCTTC
abundance: NA; v_gene: TRBV7-2; d_gene: NA; j_gene: TRBJ2-2; CDR3aa: CASSAEVVTGELFF; CDR3nt: TGTGCCAGCAGCGCTGAGGTCGTCACCGGGGAGCTGTTTTTT
abundance: few; v_gene: TRBV7-9; d_gene: NA; j_gene: TRBJ2-7; CDR3aa: CASSSTGSVGEQYF; CDR3nt: TGTGCCAGCAGCTCGACAGGATCGGTTGGGGAGCAGTACTTC
abundance: few; v_gene: TRBV7-9; d_gene: TRBD2; j_gene: TRBJ2-3; CDR3aa: CASSPRPVGLAGEADTQYF; CDR3nt: TGTGCCAGCAGCCCGCGGCCGGTAGGACTAGCGGGGGAGGCAGATACGCAGTATTTT
abundance: once; v_gene: TRBV12-5; d_gene: TRBD1; j_gene: TRBJ2-3; CDR3aa: CASVPPGTVFFSPDTQYF; CDR3nt: TGTGCTAGTGTTCCTCCGGGGACAGTCTTTTTCAGCCCAGATACGCAGTATTTT
abundance: few; v_gene: TRBV12-5; d_gene: TRBD2; j_gene: TRBJ2-7; CDR3aa: CASGLGLAGGYEQYF; CDR3nt: TGTGCTAGTGGTTTAGGACTAGCGGGGGGTTACGAGCAGTACTTC
abundance: NA; v_gene: TRBV7-2; d_gene: NA; j_gene: TRBJ1-2; CDR3aa: CASSLVSSGTTAFYGYTF; CDR3nt: TGTGCCAGCAGCTTAGTGTCCTCCGGGACCACTGCTTTCTATGGCTACACCTTC
abundance: NA; v_gene: TRBV3-1; d_gene: TRBD1; j_gene: TRBJ1-4; CDR3aa: CASSQVQGLEKLFF; CDR3nt: TGTGCCAGCAGCCAAGTACAGGGGCTAGAAAAACTGTTTTTT
abundance: few; v_gene: TRBV18; d_gene: TRBD1; j_gene: TRBJ1-2; CDR3aa: CASSSTGMSGYTF; CDR3nt: TGTGCCAGCTCATCGACAGGGATGAGTGGCTACACCTTC
abundance: few; v_gene: TRBV6-5; d_gene: TRBD1; j_gene: TRBJ1-1; CDR3aa: CASSFSGGTAFF; CDR3nt: TGTGCCAGCAGTTTCTCAGGGGGCACAGCTTTCTTT
abundance: few; v_gene: TRBV25-1; d_gene: TRBD2; j_gene: TRBJ2-7; CDR3aa: CASWGLAGGTTYEQYF; CDR3nt: TGTGCCAGCTGGGGACTAGCGGGAGGTACCACCTACGAGCAGTACTTC
abundance: NA; v_gene: TRBV29-1; d_gene: NA; j_gene: TRBJ2-5; CDR3aa: CSVVRLGMETQYF; CDR3nt: TGCAGCGTTGTAAGGCTGGGAATGGAGACCCAGTACTTC
abundance: NA; v_gene: TRBV12-3/TRBV12-4; d_gene: TRBD1; j_gene: TRBJ1-6; CDR3aa: CASRGTGLSPLHF; CDR3nt: TGTGCCAGCAGGGGGACAGGGCTGTCACCCCTCCACTTT
abundance: NA; v_gene: TRBV28; d_gene: NA; j_gene: TRBJ2-5; CDR3aa: CASSLYPETQYF; CDR3nt: TGTGCCAGCAGTTTATACCCCGAGACCCAGTACTTC
abundance: few; v_gene: TRBV9; d_gene: TRBD1; j_gene: TRBJ1-1; CDR3aa: CASSARTGGNTEAFF; CDR3nt: TGTGCCAGCAGCGCCCGGACAGGGGGGAACACTGAAGCTTTCTTT
abundance: few; v_gene: TRBV5-5; d_gene: TRBD2; j_gene: TRBJ2-3; CDR3aa: CASSTLAGGPTDTQYF; CDR3nt: TGTGCCAGCAGCACACTAGCGGGAGGACCCACAGATACGCAGTATTTT
abundance: NA; v_gene: TRBV7-2; d_gene: NA; j_gene: TRBJ2-3; CDR3aa: CASSLARLARGKADTQYF; CDR3nt: TGTGCCAGCAGCTTAGCGCGGCTAGCGAGAGGAAAGGCAGATACGCAGTATTTT
abundance: NA; v_gene: TRBV12-3/TRBV12-4; d_gene: TRBD1; j_gene: TRBJ1-5; CDR3aa: CASNGGQVGEQPQHF; CDR3nt: TGTGCCAGCAATGGAGGACAGGTTGGCGAGCAGCCCCAGCATTTT
abundance: NA; v_gene: TRBV15; d_gene: NA; j_gene: TRBJ2-7; CDR3aa: CATSRSQGLSYEQYF; CDR3nt: TGTGCCACCAGCAGATCTCAGGGACTCTCCTACGAGCAGTACTTC
abundance: NA; v_gene: TRBV3-1; d_gene: TRBD1; j_gene: TRBJ1-6; CDR3aa: CASSQDSTGNSPLHF; CDR3nt: TGTGCCAGCAGCCAAGATTCGACAGGGAATTCACCCCTCCACTTT
abundance: few; v_gene: TRBV4-3; d_gene: NA; j_gene: TRBJ2-5; CDR3aa: CASTDRLGETQYF; CDR3nt: TGCGCCAGCACAGACAGGCTAGGAGAGACCCAGTACTTC
abundance: few; v_gene: TRBV7-9; d_gene: NA; j_gene: TRBJ1-1; CDR3aa: CASISGGSTEAFF; CDR3nt: TGTGCCAGCATCTCCGGGGGCAGCACTGAAGCTTTCTTT